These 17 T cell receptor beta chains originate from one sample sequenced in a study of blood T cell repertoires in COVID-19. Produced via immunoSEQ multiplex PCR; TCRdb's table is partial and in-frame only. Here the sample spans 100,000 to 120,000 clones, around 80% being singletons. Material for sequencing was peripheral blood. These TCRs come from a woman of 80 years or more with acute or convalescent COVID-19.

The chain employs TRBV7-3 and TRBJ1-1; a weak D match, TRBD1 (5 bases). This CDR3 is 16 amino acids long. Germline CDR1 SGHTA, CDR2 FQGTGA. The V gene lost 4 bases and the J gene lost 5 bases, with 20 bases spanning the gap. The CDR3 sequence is CASSSQPGGLGTEAFF. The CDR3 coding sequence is TGTGCCAGCAGCTCCCAACCGGGGGGTCTTGGGACTGAAGCTTTCTTT. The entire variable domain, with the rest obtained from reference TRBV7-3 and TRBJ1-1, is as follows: GAGVSQTPSNKVTEKGKYVELRCDPISGHTALYWYRQSLGQGPEFLIYFQGTGAADDSGLPNDRFFAVRPEGSVSTLKIQRTERGDSAVYLCASSSQPGGLGTEAFFGQGTRLTVV.

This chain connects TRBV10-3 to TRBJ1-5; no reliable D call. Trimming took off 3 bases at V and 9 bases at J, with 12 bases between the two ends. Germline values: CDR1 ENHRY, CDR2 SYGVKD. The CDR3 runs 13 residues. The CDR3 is CAISDDTLRPQHF. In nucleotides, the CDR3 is TGTGCCATCAGTGACGACACCCTGAGGCCCCAGCATTTT.

The chain's CDR3 is CASSPRLAESPGSEQYF. CDR3 sequence (DNA): TGTGCCAGCAGTCCCCGACTAGCGGAGTCCCCCGGCAGCGAGCAGTACTTC. The genes are TRBV6-6 and TRBJ2-7; 9 nucleotides line up with TRBD2. V was clipped by 5 bases and J by 6 bases; unmatched bases: 17. Germline CDR1 and CDR2: MNHNY and SVGAGI (reference sequence). The CDR3 covers 17 residues.

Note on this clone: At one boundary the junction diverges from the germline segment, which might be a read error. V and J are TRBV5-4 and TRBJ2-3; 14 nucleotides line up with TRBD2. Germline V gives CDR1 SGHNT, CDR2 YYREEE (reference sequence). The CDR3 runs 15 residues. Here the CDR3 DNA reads TGTGCCAGCAGCTGGACCGGGACTAGCGGGGGCCCCTTGCATTTT. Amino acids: CASSWTGTSGGPLHF.

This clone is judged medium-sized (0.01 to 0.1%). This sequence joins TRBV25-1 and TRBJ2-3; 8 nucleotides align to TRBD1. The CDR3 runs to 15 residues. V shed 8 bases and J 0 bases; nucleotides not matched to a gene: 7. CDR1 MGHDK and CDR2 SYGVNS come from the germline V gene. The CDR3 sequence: CASLPRQGSTDTQYF. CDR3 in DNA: TGTGCCAGCCTGCCAAGACAGGGGAGCACAGATACGCAGTATTTT.

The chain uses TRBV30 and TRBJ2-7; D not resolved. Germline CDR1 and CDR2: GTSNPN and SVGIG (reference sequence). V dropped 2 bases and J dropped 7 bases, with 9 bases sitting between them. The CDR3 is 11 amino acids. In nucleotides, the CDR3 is TGTGCCTGGAGTTTGGTCGGGGAGCAGTACTTC. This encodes CAWSLVGEQYF.

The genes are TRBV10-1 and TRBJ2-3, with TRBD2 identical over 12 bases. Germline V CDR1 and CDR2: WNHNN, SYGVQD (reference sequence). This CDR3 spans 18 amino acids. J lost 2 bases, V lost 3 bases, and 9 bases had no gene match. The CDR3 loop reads CASSDGGTSGQITDTQYF. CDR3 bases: TGCGCCAGCAGTGACGGTGGGACTAGCGGGCAGATCACAGATACGCAGTATTTT.

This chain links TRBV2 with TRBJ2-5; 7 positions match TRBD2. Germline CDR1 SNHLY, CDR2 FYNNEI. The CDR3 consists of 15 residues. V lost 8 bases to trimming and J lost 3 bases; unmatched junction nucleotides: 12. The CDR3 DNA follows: TGTGCCAGCTTAGTCGGGGGGACCCGAAAAGAGACCCAGTACTTC. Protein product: CASLVGGTRKETQYF.

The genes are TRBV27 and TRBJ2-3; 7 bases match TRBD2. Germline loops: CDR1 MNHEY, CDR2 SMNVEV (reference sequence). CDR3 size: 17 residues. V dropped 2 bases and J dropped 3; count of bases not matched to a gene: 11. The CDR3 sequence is CASSLGLAAPGTDTQYF. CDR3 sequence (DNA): TGTGCCAGCAGTTTAGGGCTAGCGGCCCCGGGGACAGATACGCAGTATTTT.

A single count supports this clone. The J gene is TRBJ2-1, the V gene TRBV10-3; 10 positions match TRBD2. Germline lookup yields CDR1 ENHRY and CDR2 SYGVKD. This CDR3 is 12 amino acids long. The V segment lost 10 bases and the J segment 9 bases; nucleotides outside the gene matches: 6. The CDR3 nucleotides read TGTGCCACCGGGACTAGCGTCAGTGAGCAGTTCTTC. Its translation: CATGTSVSEQFF.

CDR3 bases: TGTGCCACGACGGACAGGGGCACTGAAGCTTTCTTT. This translates into CATTDRGTEAFF. The V gene is TRBV28, the J gene TRBJ1-1; TRBD1 matches 9 bases. After removal of 10 bases from V and 4 bases from J, the junction contained 4 bases not matched to a gene. The CDR3 is 12 residues long. The germline V gene encodes CDR1 MDHEN and CDR2 SYDVKM. Full variable domain (remainder filled in from reference TRBV28 and TRBJ1-1): DVKVTQSSRYLVKRTGEKVFLECVQDMDHENMFWYRQDPGLGLRLIYFSYDVKMKEKGDIPEGYSVSREKKERFSLILESASTNQTSMYLCATTDRGTEAFFGQGTRLTVV.

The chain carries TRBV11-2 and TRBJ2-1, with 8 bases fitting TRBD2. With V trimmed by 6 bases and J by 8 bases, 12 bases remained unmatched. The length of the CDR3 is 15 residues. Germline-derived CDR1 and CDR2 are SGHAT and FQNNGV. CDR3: CASSLGLVEYDEQFF. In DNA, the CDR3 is TGTGCCAGCAGTTTGGGACTAGTGGAATACGATGAGCAGTTCTTC.

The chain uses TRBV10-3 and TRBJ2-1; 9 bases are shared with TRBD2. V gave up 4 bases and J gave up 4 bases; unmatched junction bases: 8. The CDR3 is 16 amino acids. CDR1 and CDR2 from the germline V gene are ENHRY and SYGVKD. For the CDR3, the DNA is TGTGCCATCAGTGCCGTGCTAGCGGGATTGTACAATGAGCAGTTCTTC. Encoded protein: CAISAVLAGLYNEQFF.

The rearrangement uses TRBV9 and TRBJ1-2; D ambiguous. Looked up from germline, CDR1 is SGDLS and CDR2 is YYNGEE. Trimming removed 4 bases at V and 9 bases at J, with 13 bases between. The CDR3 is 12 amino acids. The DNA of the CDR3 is TGTGCCAGCAGCCCCGCGACTGGCAGCTACACCTTC. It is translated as CASSPATGSYTF.

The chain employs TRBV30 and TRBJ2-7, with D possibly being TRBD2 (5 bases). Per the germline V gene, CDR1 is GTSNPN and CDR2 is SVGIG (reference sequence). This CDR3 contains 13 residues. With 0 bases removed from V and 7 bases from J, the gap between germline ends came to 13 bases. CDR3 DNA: TGTGCCTGGAGTGTAGTACATCCGGGGGAGCAGTACTTC. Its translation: CAWSVVHPGEQYF.

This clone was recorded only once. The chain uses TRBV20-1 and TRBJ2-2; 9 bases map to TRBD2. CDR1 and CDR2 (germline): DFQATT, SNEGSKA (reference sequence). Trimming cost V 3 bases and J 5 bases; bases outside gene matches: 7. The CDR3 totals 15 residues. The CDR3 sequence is CSASLTSGVTGELFF. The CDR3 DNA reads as TGCAGTGCTAGTCTGACTAGCGGAGTTACCGGGGAGCTGTTTTTT.

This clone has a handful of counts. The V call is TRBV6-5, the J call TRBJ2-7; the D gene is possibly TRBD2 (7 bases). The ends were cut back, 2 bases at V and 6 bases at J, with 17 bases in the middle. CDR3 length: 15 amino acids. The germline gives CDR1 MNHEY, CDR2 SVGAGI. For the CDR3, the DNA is TGTGCCAGCAGTTACGGGTTCGCGGGGGCGGGCGAGCAGTACTTC. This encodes CASSYGFAGAGEQYF.